The 30 T cell receptor beta chains in this list originate from one sample, sequenced in a study of control samples from healthy donors and cancer patients. The protocol was immunoSEQ multiplex PCR, while the TCRdb copy is restricted to in-frame clones and leaves out a portion. The table has more than 65,000 clones, 75% to 85% seen once. The sequenced material came from blood. These receptors came from a man aged 55 to 69 in good health.

This clone was seen a single time. This chain links TRBV2 with TRBJ1-2, with TRBD1 matching over 10 bases. The CDR3 has 14 amino acids. Trimming removed 7 bases from V and 8 bases from J; junction bases left unmatched: 10. Per germline, CDR1 SNHLY and CDR2 FYNNEI. The CDR3 protein is CASTVGTGAKGYTF. CDR3 nucleotides: TGTGCCAGCACGGTTGGGACAGGGGCCAAAGGCTACACCTTC.

CDR3 loop: CASSSGTGHQPQHF. DNA of the CDR3: TGTGCCAGCAGCTCTGGGACAGGGCATCAGCCCCAGCATTTT. The rearrangement uses TRBV5-8 and TRBJ1-5; 9 bases are shared with TRBD1. The CDR3 has 14 residues. The germline gives CDR1 SGHTS, CDR2 YDEGEE. V was clipped by 3 bases and J by 5 bases; unmatched bases: 3. Full variable domain (outside the CDR3, taken from reference TRBV5-8 and TRBJ1-5): EAGVTQSPTHLIKTRGQQATLRCSPISGHTSVYWYQQALGLGLQFLLWYDEGEERNRGNFPPRFSGRQFPNYSSELNVNALELEDSALYLCASSSGTGHQPQHFGDGTRLSIL.

The genes are TRBV9 and TRBJ1-3; D possibly corresponds to TRBD1 (5 bases). Germline V gives CDR1 SGDLS, CDR2 YYNGEE. There are 16 residues in the CDR3. V was pared by 0 bases and J by 2 bases, with 12 bases between. The CDR3 here is CASSVATGFTGNTIYF. CDR3 nucleotide sequence: TGTGCCAGCAGCGTAGCTACAGGATTTACTGGAAACACCATATATTTT.

The chain has TRBV6-1 and TRBJ2-3; tentative D call: TRBD1 (6 bases). Germline-derived CDR1 and CDR2 are MNHNS and SASEGT. The CDR3 loop spans 14 amino acids. Trimming took off 0 bases at V and 9 bases at J, with 13 bases between the two ends. CDR3 nucleotides: TGTGCCAGCAGTGAAGCCCGCCTGAGGGGGACGCAGTATTTT. Residues: CASSEARLRGTQYF.

CDR3 in DNA: TGTGCCAGCAGACCTCGACTAGCGGAGAGCACAGATACGCAGTATTTT. Its protein is CASRPRLAESTDTQYF. The V gene is TRBV6-2 or TRBV6-3, the J gene TRBJ2-3, with TRBD2 matching over 9 bases. Trimming cost V 6 bases and J 0 bases; bases outside gene matches: 7. CDR3 size: 16 residues. From germline, CDR1 is MNHEY and CDR2 SVGEGT.

In DNA, the CDR3 is TGTGCCAGTACAGGTGGGGAGACCTACAATGAGCAGTTCTTC. Amino acids: CASTGGETYNEQFF. This chain connects TRBV19 to TRBJ2-1; weak D call: TRBD2 (5 bases). The CDR3 length is 14 residues. V was clipped by 7 bases and J by 2 bases, with 12 bases between them. The germline V gene has CDR1 LNHDA and CDR2 SQIVND (reference sequence).

V is TRBV27 and J is TRBJ1-4; TRBD1 aligns across 11 bases. The germline V gene has CDR1 MNHEY and CDR2 SMNVEV (reference sequence). The CDR3 sequence is 17 residues long. V lost 4 bases and J lost 7; bases outside the gene matches: 11. CDR3 loop: CASSSIRDRGRGEKLFF. CDR3 sequence (DNA): TGTGCCAGCAGTTCAATCCGGGACAGGGGGAGAGGTGAAAAACTGTTTTTT.

The chain is built from TRBV5-6 and TRBJ2-2; no firm D call. This CDR3 contains 14 residues. The V end was cut by 0 bases, the J end by 1 base, with 4 bases between. CDR1 SGHDT and CDR2 YYEEEE come from the germline V gene. The CDR3 nucleotides are TGTGCCAGCAGCTTGGGGGAGAACACCGGGGAGCTGTTTTTT. Amino acids: CASSLGENTGELFF.

The chain employs TRBV6-2 or TRBV6-3 and TRBJ2-5, with 13 bases fitting TRBD2. After removal of 4 bases from V and 4 bases from J, the junction contained 6 bases not matched to a gene. This CDR3 is built from 16 residues. Germline values: CDR1 MNHEY, CDR2 SVGEGT. The CDR3 DNA reads TGTGCCAGCAGTTTAGGGACTAGCGGGATCCGAGAGACCCAGTACTTC. Its translation: CASSLGTSGIRETQYF.

The gene calls are TRBV9 and TRBJ2-1; weak D call: TRBD2 (6 bases). The germline V gene encodes CDR1 SGDLS and CDR2 YYNGEE. The CDR3 spans 15 residues. The germline V and J ends were trimmed by 0 bases and 4 bases, with 11 bases remaining between them. The CDR3, as DNA: TGTGCCAGCAGCGTAGCCGGGAGCGGGTACAATGAGCAGTTCTTC. Its translation: CASSVAGSGYNEQFF.

This chain joins TRBV24-1 and TRBJ2-3; D unclear. There are 15 residues in the CDR3. Germline V gene data show CDR1 as KGHDR and CDR2 as SFDVKD. The ends were cut back, 5 bases at V and 5 bases at J, with 16 bases in the middle. The CDR3 DNA is TGTGCCACCAGTGTCCCCGGGCCCGCAAGAGATACGCAGTATTTT. It translates to CATSVPGPARDTQYF.

The CDR3 region is CSVAGTSVSYEQYF. CDR3 bases: TGCAGCGTCGCCGGGACTAGCGTATCCTACGAGCAGTACTTC. This chain uses TRBV29-1 with TRBJ2-7; 10 bases are shared with TRBD2. V trimming: 6 bases; J trimming: 1 base; junction bases outside the gene matches: 6. Per the germline V gene, CDR1 is SQVTM and CDR2 is ANQGSEA. The CDR3 contains 14 residues.

This chain links TRBV5-1 with TRBJ2-2, with TRBD2 matching over 10 bases. The CDR3 length is 15 residues. V shed 6 bases, J shed 4 bases, and the junction held 6 bases outside the gene matches. From germline, CDR1 is SGHRS and CDR2 YFSETQ. CDR3 sequence: CASMAGTSVTGELFF. In DNA, the CDR3 is TGCGCCAGCATGGCCGGGACTAGCGTCACCGGGGAGCTGTTTTTT.

The CDR3 nucleotides are TGTGCCACCAGTGATGGGGGACTAGCGGGAAACAATGAGCAGTTCTTC. The encoded protein is CATSDGGLAGNNEQFF. The chain joins TRBV24-1 to TRBJ2-1, with 13 positions matching TRBD2. V lost 3 bases and J lost 5; bases outside the gene matches: 3. Germline-derived CDR1 and CDR2 are KGHDR and SFDVKD. The CDR3 is 16 residues long.

This chain uses TRBV6-5 with TRBJ1-5; 8 bases match TRBD1. Germline CDR1 and CDR2: MNHEY and SVGAGI. V trimming: 5 bases; J trimming: 7 bases; junction bases outside the gene matches: 4. The CDR3 sequence is 13 residues long. DNA of the CDR3: TGTGCCAGCAGTATCTCAGGGGGCCAGCCCCAGCATTTT. Translation: CASSISGGQPQHF.

This CDR3 is CASSEKWGLVDEQFF. CDR3 DNA sequence: TGTGCCAGCAGTGAAAAATGGGGACTAGTCGATGAGCAGTTCTTC. The J gene is TRBJ2-1, the V gene TRBV6-1; 8 nucleotides line up with TRBD2. CDR1 and CDR2 (germline): MNHNS, SASEGT. V shed 2 bases, J shed 8 bases, and the junction held 8 bases outside the gene matches. The CDR3 is 15 amino acids.

The V gene is TRBV4-1, the J gene TRBJ2-1; 11 bases line up with TRBD1. The CDR3 has 16 residues. V lost 2 bases, J lost 8 bases, and 8 bases stayed unmatched. Germline CDR1 and CDR2: MGHRA and YSYEKL. Here the CDR3 DNA reads TGCGCCAGCAGCCAACCCGGACAGGGGGCAGGGGATGAGCAGTTCTTC. This translates into CASSQPGQGAGDEQFF.

This clone was picked up one time. V usage is TRBV3-1 (or the pseudogene TRBV3-2) and J usage is TRBJ2-5, with 12 bases lining up with TRBD2. The germline CDR1 and CDR2 sequences are LGHDT and YNNKEL (reference sequence). The CDR3 extends over 15 amino acids. V lost 6 bases and J lost 5; bases outside the gene matches: 7. The CDR3 coding sequence is TGTGCCAGCAGGCCTAGCGGGAGGGCCGGGGAGACCCAGTACTTC. Its translation: CASRPSGRAGETQYF.

To note about this clone: Other DNA sequences in the sample encode the same CDR3. The V and J genes are TRBV5-5 and TRBJ1-3; D possibly corresponds to TRBD1 (6 bases). Between the trimmed V and J ends, which lost 4 bases and 4 bases, there was a span of 15 bases. The CDR3 covers 15 residues. Germline CDR1 is SGHKS and CDR2 is YYEKEE (reference sequence). CDR3 DNA: TGTGCCAGCAGCCCCGGACAGTTTGGCGGAAACACCATATATTTT. Amino acid sequence: CASSPGQFGGNTIYF. The whole variable domain, remainder taken from reference TRBV5-5 and TRBJ1-3, is DAGVTQSPTHLIKTRGQQVTLRCSPISGHKSVSWYQQVLGQGPQFIFQYYEKEERGRGNFPDRFSARQFPNYSSELNVNALLLGDSALYLCASSPGQFGGNTIYFGEGSWLTVV.

The genes are TRBV4-3 and TRBJ2-3, with 14 bases matching TRBD2. This CDR3 region has 19 residues. CDR1 is LGHNA and CDR2 is YSLEER in the germline V gene. V was pared by 0 bases and J by 2 bases, with 7 bases of the junction left unmatched. DNA of the CDR3: TGCGCCAGCAGCCAAGAAGGACTAGCGGGAGGCGGCCTCACAGATACGCAGTATTTT. It is translated as CASSQEGLAGGGLTDTQYF.

J is TRBJ2-4 and V is TRBV6-1; 10 bases align to TRBD1. Germline V gene sequence: CDR1 MNHNS, CDR2 SASEGT. J was trimmed by 6 bases and V by 3 bases; bases with no gene match: 14. This CDR3 is built from 18 residues. The CDR3 DNA reads TGTGCCAGCAGTGATCGGGGGGACAGGGGAAGGTGGAGAAACATTCAGTACTTC. It translates to CASSDRGDRGRWRNIQYF.

This chain links TRBV5-1 with TRBJ1-1; 7 nucleotides agree with TRBD1. This CDR3 has 16 amino acids. CDR1 and CDR2 (germline): SGHRS, YFSETQ. V dropped 4 bases and J dropped 5; count of bases not matched to a gene: 14. The CDR3 DNA follows: TGCGCCAGCAGCCCTGGACAGGCTTCATGGGGGACTGAAGCTTTCTTT. Translation gives CASSPGQASWGTEAFF.

This chain links TRBV6-2 or TRBV6-3 with TRBJ1-1; unclear D gene. Germline V gene lookup returns CDR1 MNHEY and CDR2 SVGEGT. The ends were cut back, 5 bases at V and 5 bases at J, with 12 bases in the middle. CDR3 size: 13 residues. CDR3 DNA sequence: TGTGCCAGCAGTCCCTCTCCGGGAACTGAAGCTTTCTTT. It codes for CASSPSPGTEAFF.

The J gene is TRBJ2-3, the V gene TRBV5-4; perhaps TRBD2 as D (6 bases). The ends were cut back, 0 bases at V and 1 base at J, with 6 bases in the middle. Germline V gene data show CDR1 as SGHNT and CDR2 as YYREEE (reference sequence). There are 14 residues in the CDR3. The CDR3 DNA is TGTGCCAGCAGCTTGGGACTAGGCACAGATACGCAGTATTTT. Translation: CASSLGLGTDTQYF. The variable domain in full, completed from reference TRBV5-4 and TRBJ2-3, reads ETGVTQSPTHLIKTRGQQVTLRCSSQSGHNTVSWYQQALGQGPQFIFQYYREEENGRGNFPPRFSGLQFPNYSSELNVNALELDDSALYLCASSLGLGTDTQYFGPGTRLTVL.

This chain connects TRBV29-1 to TRBJ1-2; TRBD1 matches at 7 bases. V was pared by 1 base and J by 4 bases, with 6 bases of the junction left unmatched. The CDR3 covers 14 residues. Germline V gene sequence: CDR1 SQVTM, CDR2 ANQGSEA. CDR3 protein: CSVEATGISYGYTF. The DNA for the CDR3 is TGCAGCGTTGAAGCGACAGGGATCAGCTATGGCTACACCTTC.

The genes are TRBV7-9 and TRBJ2-3; D is possibly TRBD1 or TRBD2 (5 bases each). V lost 0 bases and J lost 4, with 5 bases in between. Germline V lookup: CDR1 SEHNR, CDR2 FQNEAQ (reference sequence). The CDR3 is made up of 13 amino acids. The CDR3 region has the DNA TGTGCCAGCAGCTTAGCGGGGGCAGATACGCAGTATTTT. Amino acids: CASSLAGADTQYF.

This chain links TRBV4-2 with TRBJ1-5, with D hard to call. This CDR3 has 15 amino acids. Trimming left V 0 bases short and J 3 bases short, with 9 bases between. Germline V gene data show CDR1 as LGHNA and CDR2 as YNFKEQ. CDR3 protein: CASSQEVGINQPQHF. The CDR3 coding sequence is TGTGCCAGCAGCCAAGAGGTAGGGATCAATCAGCCCCAGCATTTT.

The rearrangement links TRBV7-2 to TRBJ1-5; the D is unclear. V shed 5 bases and J shed 3 bases, with 11 bases lying between them. This CDR3 is built from 14 residues. CDR1 SGHTA and CDR2 FQGNSA come from the germline V gene. The CDR3 DNA sequence: TGTGCCAGCAGCACCGGACGGAACAATCAGCCCCAGCATTTT. Translating it yields CASSTGRNNQPQHF.

This chain joins TRBV28 and TRBJ1-4, with 9 bases fitting TRBD1. The CDR3 consists of 15 residues. Germline V gives CDR1 MDHEN, CDR2 SYDVKM. Trimming removed 4 bases from V and 11 bases from J; junction bases left unmatched: 11. CDR3 residues: CASSSPTGGIPKLFF. Written as DNA, the CDR3 is TGTGCCAGCAGTTCCCCCACAGGGGGCATACCGAAACTGTTTTTT.

The rearrangement links TRBV5-1 to TRBJ2-7; maybe TRBD2 (5 bases). The germline V and J ends were trimmed by 4 bases and 5 bases, with 13 bases remaining between them. In germline, CDR1 is SGHRS, CDR2 YFSETQ. The length of the CDR3 is 13 residues. The CDR3 nucleotides are TGCGCCAGCAGCCCGAGACGGGATAACGAGCAGTACTTC. It is translated as CASSPRRDNEQYF.